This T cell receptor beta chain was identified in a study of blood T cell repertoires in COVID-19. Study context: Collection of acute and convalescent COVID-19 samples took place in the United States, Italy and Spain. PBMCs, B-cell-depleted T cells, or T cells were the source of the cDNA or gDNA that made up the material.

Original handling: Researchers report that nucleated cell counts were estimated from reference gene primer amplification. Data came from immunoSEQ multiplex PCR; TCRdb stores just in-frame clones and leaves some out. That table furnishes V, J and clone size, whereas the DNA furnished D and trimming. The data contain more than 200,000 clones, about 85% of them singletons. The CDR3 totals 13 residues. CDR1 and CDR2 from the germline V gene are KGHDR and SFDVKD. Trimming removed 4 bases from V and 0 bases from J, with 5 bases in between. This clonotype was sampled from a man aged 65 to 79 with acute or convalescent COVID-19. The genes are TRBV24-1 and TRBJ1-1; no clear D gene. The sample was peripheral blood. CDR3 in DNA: TGTGCCACCAGTGACAGTATGAACACTGAAGCTTTCTTT. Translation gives CATSDSMNTEAFF.